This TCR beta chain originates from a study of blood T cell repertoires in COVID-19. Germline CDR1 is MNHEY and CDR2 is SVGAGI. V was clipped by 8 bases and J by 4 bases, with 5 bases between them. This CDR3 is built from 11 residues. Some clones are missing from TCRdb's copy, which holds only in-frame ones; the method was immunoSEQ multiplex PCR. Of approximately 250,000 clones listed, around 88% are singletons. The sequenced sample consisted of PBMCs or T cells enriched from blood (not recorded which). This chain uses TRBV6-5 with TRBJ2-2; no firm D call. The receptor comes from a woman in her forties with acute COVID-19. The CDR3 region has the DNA TGTGCCAGCGCAGTCACCGGGGAGCTGTTTTTT. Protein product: CASAVTGELFF.